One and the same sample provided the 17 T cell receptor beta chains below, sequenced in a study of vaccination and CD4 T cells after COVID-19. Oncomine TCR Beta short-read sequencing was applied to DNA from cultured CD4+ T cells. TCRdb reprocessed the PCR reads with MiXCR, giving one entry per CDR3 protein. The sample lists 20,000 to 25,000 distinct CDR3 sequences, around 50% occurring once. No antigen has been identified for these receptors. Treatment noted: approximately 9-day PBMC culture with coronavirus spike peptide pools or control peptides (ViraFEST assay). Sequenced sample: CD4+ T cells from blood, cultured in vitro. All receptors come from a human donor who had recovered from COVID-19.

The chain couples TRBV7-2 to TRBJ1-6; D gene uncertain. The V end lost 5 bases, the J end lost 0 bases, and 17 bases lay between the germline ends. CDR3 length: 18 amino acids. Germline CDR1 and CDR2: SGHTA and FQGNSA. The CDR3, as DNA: TGTGCCAGCAGCCTAACAGTGCCCACTCACTCCTATAATTCACCCCTCCACTTT. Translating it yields CASSLTVPTHSYNSPLHF.

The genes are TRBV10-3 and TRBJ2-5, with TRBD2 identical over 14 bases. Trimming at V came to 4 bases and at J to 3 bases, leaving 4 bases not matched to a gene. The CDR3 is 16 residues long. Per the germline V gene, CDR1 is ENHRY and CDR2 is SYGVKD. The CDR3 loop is CAISGGLAGVEETQYF. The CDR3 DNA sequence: TGTGCCATCAGTGGGGGACTAGCGGGAGTAGAAGAGACCCAGTACTTC.

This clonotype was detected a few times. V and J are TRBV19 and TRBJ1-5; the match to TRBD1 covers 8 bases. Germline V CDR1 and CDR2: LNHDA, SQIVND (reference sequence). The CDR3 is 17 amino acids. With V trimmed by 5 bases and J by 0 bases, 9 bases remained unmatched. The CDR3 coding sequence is TGTGCCAGTAGTCCTGGGACAGGTTCTAATAGCAATCAGCCCCAGCATTTT. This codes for CASSPGTGSNSNQPQHF.

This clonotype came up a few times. The CDR3 sequence: CSAVVETGRYNEQFF. CDR3 sequence (DNA): TGCAGTGCAGTCGTGGAGACAGGGAGATACAATGAGCAGTTCTTC. The chain carries TRBV20-1 and TRBJ2-1; 7 bases align to TRBD1. CDR1 and CDR2 from the germline V gene are DFQATT and SNEGSKA (reference sequence). V lost 6 bases, J lost 4 bases, and 12 bases stayed unmatched. CDR3 length equals 15 residues.

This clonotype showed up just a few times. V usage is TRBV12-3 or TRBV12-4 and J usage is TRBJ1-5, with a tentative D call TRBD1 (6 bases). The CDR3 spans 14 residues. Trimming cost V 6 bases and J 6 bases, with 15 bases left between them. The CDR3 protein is CASSTGGLGQPQHF. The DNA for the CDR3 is TGTGCCAGCAGCACGGGGGGGCTCGGTCAGCCCCAGCATTTT.

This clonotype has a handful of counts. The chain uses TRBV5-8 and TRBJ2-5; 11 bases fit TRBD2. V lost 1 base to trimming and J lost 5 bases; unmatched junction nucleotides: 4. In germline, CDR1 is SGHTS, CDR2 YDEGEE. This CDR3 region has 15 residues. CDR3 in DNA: TGTGCCAGCAGCTTGACTAGCGGGAGCTGGGAGACCCAGTACTTC. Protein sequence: CASSLTSGSWETQYF.

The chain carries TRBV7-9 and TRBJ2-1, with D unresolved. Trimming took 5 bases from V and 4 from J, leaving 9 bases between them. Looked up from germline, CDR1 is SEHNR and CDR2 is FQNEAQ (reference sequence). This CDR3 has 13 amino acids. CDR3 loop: CASSHLSYNEQFF. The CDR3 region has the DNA TGTGCCAGCAGCCACCTCTCATACAATGAGCAGTTCTTC.

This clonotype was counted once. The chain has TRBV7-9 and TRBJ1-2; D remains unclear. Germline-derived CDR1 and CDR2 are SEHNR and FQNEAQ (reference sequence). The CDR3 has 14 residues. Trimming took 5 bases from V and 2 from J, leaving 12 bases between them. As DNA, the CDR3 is TGTGCCAGCAGCCTTCCATGGGGAAACTATGGCTACACCTTC. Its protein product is CASSLPWGNYGYTF.

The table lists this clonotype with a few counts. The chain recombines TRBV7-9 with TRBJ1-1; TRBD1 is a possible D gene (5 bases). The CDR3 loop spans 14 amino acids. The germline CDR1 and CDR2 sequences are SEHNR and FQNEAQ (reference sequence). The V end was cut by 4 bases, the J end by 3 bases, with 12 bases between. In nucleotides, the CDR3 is TGTGCCAGCAGCTCTACCGGGACTTACACTGAAGCTTTCTTT. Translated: CASSSTGTYTEAFF.

The CDR3 DNA is TGCAGTGCTAGTCGACAGGGAAATCAGCCCCAGCATTTT. The encoded protein is CSASRQGNQPQHF. J is TRBJ1-5 and V is TRBV20-1; 7 nucleotides agree with TRBD1. Germline loops: CDR1 DFQATT, CDR2 SNEGSKA (reference sequence). CDR3 length: 13 residues. J lost 4 bases, V lost 3 bases, and 3 bases had no gene match.

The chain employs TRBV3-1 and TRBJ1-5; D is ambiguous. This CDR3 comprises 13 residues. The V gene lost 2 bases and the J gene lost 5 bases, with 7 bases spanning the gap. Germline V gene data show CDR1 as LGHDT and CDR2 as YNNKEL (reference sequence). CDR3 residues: CASSQQRDQPQHF. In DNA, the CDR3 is TGTGCCAGCAGCCAACAGAGAGATCAGCCCCAGCATTTT.

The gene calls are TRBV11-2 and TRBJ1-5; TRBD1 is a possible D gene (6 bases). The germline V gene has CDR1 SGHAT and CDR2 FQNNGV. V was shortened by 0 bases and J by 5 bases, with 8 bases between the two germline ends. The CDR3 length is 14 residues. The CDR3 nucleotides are TGTGCCAGCAGCTTAGAGGCAGGGGATCAGCCCCAGCATTTT. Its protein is CASSLEAGDQPQHF.

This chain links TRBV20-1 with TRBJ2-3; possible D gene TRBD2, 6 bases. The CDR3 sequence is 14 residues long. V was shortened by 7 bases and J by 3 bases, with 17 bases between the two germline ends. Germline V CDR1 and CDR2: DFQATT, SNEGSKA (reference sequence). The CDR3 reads CSVKAGIGTDTQYF. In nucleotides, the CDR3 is TGCAGTGTCAAAGCGGGTATAGGGACAGATACGCAGTATTTT.

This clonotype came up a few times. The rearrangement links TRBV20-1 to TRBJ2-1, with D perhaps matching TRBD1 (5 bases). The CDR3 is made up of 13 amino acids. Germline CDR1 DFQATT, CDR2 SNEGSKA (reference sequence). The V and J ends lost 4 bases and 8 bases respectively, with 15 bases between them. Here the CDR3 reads CSAIGQGRDEQFF. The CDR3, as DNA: TGCAGTGCTATCGGCCAGGGTCGCGATGAGCAGTTCTTC.

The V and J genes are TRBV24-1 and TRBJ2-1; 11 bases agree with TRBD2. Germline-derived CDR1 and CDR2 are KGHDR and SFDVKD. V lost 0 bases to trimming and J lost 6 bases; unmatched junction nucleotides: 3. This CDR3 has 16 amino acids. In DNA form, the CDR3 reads TGTGCCACCAGTGATTTGAACCTAGCGGGAGGCAATGAGCAGTTCTTC. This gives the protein CATSDLNLAGGNEQFF.

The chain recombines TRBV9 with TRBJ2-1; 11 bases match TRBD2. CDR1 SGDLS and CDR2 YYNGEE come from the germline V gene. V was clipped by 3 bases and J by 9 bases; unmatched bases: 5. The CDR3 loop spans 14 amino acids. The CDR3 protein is CASSGSGRAIEQFF. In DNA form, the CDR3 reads TGTGCCAGCAGCGGTAGCGGGAGGGCCATTGAGCAGTTCTTC.

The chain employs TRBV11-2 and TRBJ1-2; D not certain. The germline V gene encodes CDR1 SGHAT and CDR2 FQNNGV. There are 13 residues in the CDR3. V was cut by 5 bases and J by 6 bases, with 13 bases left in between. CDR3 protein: CASSPLWAHGYTF. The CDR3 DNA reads TGTGCCAGCAGCCCCCTGTGGGCCCATGGCTACACCTTC.